A selection of T cell receptor beta chains follows, all from one sample in a study of blood T cell repertoires in COVID-19. Here immunoSEQ multiplex PCR was the method, and the copy in TCRdb shows in-frame clones only, minus some. The data contain about 160,000 clones, around 83% of them singletons. Sequencing used peripheral blood. These receptors came from a man aged 40-55 years with acute or convalescent COVID-19. The CDR3 runs from the conserved cysteine through the conserved F or W. Fields, in order: clone size, D gene, J gene, V gene, CDR3 protein, CDR3 DNA. The D gene is left open where the match is weak. Where a row states a size, it is once, few, many or the class of an expanded clone; other rows omit it.

abundance: NA; d_gene: NA; j_gene: TRBJ2-3; v_gene: TRBV2; CDR3aa: CASSEGLVRGQYF; CDR3nt: TGTGCCAGCAGTGAGGGTCTCGTGCGCGGGCAGTATTTT
abundance: NA; d_gene: TRBD2; j_gene: TRBJ2-3; v_gene: TRBV6-2/TRBV6-3; CDR3aa: CASRPQRGPGTDTQYF; CDR3nt: TGTGCCAGCAGACCTCAGCGGGGGCCGGGGACAGATACGCAGTATTTT
abundance: NA; d_gene: NA; j_gene: TRBJ2-7; v_gene: TRBV5-5; CDR3aa: CASSLLPNYSYEQYF; CDR3nt: TGTGCCAGCAGCTTGCTTCCTAACTACTCCTACGAGCAGTACTTC
abundance: NA; d_gene: TRBD1; j_gene: TRBJ1-1; v_gene: TRBV5-1; CDR3aa: CASSNPGQGAFF; CDR3nt: TGCGCCAGCAGTAATCCGGGACAGGGGGCTTTCTTT
abundance: NA; d_gene: NA; j_gene: TRBJ1-6; v_gene: TRBV6-1; CDR3aa: CASSDSQGFSPLHF; CDR3nt: TGTGCCAGCAGTGATTCACAGGGTTTTTCACCCCTCCACTTT
abundance: NA; d_gene: NA; j_gene: TRBJ1-2; v_gene: TRBV2; CDR3aa: CASTFMTAGGRYGYTF; CDR3nt: TGTGCCAGCACCTTTATGACCGCGGGTGGCCGATATGGCTACACCTTC
abundance: NA; d_gene: NA; j_gene: TRBJ2-1; v_gene: TRBV27; CDR3aa: CASRPRDWGVNEQFF; CDR3nt: TGTGCCAGCAGACCCCGGGACTGGGGGGTCAATGAGCAGTTCTTC
abundance: NA; d_gene: NA; j_gene: TRBJ2-2; v_gene: TRBV18; CDR3aa: CASSPIRDSASGELFF; CDR3nt: TGTGCCAGCTCACCCATCCGGGACTCAGCTTCTGGGGAGCTGTTTTTT
abundance: once; d_gene: NA; j_gene: TRBJ2-7; v_gene: TRBV6-6; CDR3aa: CASSPLREQYF; CDR3nt: TGTGCCAGCAGCCCCCTACGCGAGCAGTACTTC
abundance: NA; d_gene: NA; j_gene: TRBJ1-6; v_gene: TRBV28; CDR3aa: CASSLRGSPLHF; CDR3nt: TGTGCCAGCAGTTTACGGGGATCACCCCTCCACTTT
abundance: NA; d_gene: NA; j_gene: TRBJ2-7; v_gene: TRBV5-6; CDR3aa: CASSPDNRLYEQYF; CDR3nt: TGTGCCAGCAGCCCGGACAACCGCCTCTACGAGCAGTACTTC
abundance: NA; d_gene: NA; j_gene: TRBJ1-2; v_gene: TRBV7-8; CDR3aa: CASALGGSYGYTF; CDR3nt: TGTGCCAGCGCCCTCGGGGGTAGCTATGGCTACACCTTC
abundance: NA; d_gene: NA; j_gene: TRBJ2-7; v_gene: TRBV2; CDR3aa: CASSQPGVGNYEQYF; CDR3nt: TGTGCCAGCAGCCAGCCGGGGGTGGGCAATTACGAGCAGTACTTC
abundance: few; d_gene: NA; j_gene: TRBJ1-6; v_gene: TRBV2; CDR3aa: CASSELQAWMGSPLHF; CDR3nt: TGTGCCAGCAGTGAACTACAGGCATGGATGGGCTCACCCCTCCACTTT
abundance: once; d_gene: NA; j_gene: TRBJ2-6; v_gene: TRBV27; CDR3aa: CASSPSNYGANVLTF; CDR3nt: TGTGCCAGCAGTCCTTCGAACTATGGGGCCAACGTCCTGACTTTC
abundance: once; d_gene: TRBD2; j_gene: TRBJ2-1; v_gene: TRBV27; CDR3aa: CASSAGLADYYTYNEQFF; CDR3nt: TGTGCCAGCAGTGCGGGGCTAGCGGACTATTACACCTACAATGAGCAGTTCTTC
abundance: NA; d_gene: NA; j_gene: TRBJ2-5; v_gene: TRBV30; CDR3aa: CAWSPSPETQYF; CDR3nt: TGTGCCTGGAGTCCCTCTCCAGAGACCCAGTACTTC
abundance: NA; d_gene: NA; j_gene: TRBJ1-4; v_gene: TRBV12-3/TRBV12-4; CDR3aa: CASLDPGGEKLFF; CDR3nt: TGTGCCAGCCTAGACCCTGGAGGTGAAAAACTGTTTTTT
abundance: NA; d_gene: TRBD1; j_gene: TRBJ2-7; v_gene: TRBV28; CDR3aa: CASRRTGTSYEQYF; CDR3nt: TGTGCCAGCAGACGGACAGGGACTTCCTACGAGCAGTACTTC
abundance: once; d_gene: NA; j_gene: TRBJ1-5; v_gene: TRBV7-2; CDR3aa: CASSFTGGNQPQHF; CDR3nt: TGTGCCAGCAGCTTCACCGGAGGGAATCAGCCCCAGCATTTT
abundance: NA; d_gene: TRBD1; j_gene: TRBJ1-4; v_gene: TRBV3-1/TRBV3-2; CDR3aa: CASSRSRDSREKLFF; CDR3nt: TGTGCCAGCAGCCGCTCCCGGGACAGCCGCGAAAAACTGTTTTTT
abundance: NA; d_gene: TRBD2; j_gene: TRBJ2-1; v_gene: TRBV5-7; CDR3aa: CASSFGGSGGAAGEQFF; CDR3nt: TGTGCCAGCAGCTTTGGAGGTAGCGGGGGGGCGGCAGGTGAGCAGTTCTTC
abundance: NA; d_gene: NA; j_gene: TRBJ1-1; v_gene: TRBV12-3/TRBV12-4; CDR3aa: CASSLGQTEAFF; CDR3nt: TGTGCCAGCAGTTTAGGACAGACTGAAGCTTTCTTT
abundance: once; d_gene: NA; j_gene: TRBJ2-7; v_gene: TRBV6-5; CDR3aa: CACGPRGVSYEQYF; CDR3nt: TGTGCCTGCGGGCCGCGGGGCGTTTCCTACGAGCAGTACTTC
abundance: NA; d_gene: NA; j_gene: TRBJ2-4; v_gene: TRBV19; CDR3aa: CASSKGQYDKNIQYF; CDR3nt: TGTGCCAGTAGCAAAGGACAGTATGACAAAAACATTCAGTACTTC
abundance: NA; d_gene: TRBD2; j_gene: TRBJ2-7; v_gene: TRBV18; CDR3aa: CASSPPFIGGGVYEQYF; CDR3nt: TGTGCCAGCTCACCACCGTTTATCGGCGGGGGGGTTTACGAGCAGTACTTC
abundance: NA; d_gene: NA; j_gene: TRBJ1-2; v_gene: TRBV6-5; CDR3aa: CASTEAGFPYGYTF; CDR3nt: TGTGCCAGTACCGAAGCGGGGTTCCCGTATGGCTACACCTTC
abundance: few; d_gene: NA; j_gene: TRBJ2-1; v_gene: TRBV7-9; CDR3aa: CASSRVGADNEQFF; CDR3nt: TGTGCCAGCAGCAGAGTTGGGGCAGACAATGAGCAGTTCTTC
abundance: NA; d_gene: NA; j_gene: TRBJ1-1; v_gene: TRBV5-1; CDR3aa: CASSLQGGNTEAFF; CDR3nt: TGCGCCAGCAGCTTGCAGGGTGGGAACACTGAAGCTTTCTTT
abundance: NA; d_gene: TRBD1; j_gene: TRBJ1-2; v_gene: TRBV6-5; CDR3aa: CASTPGGRLGGYTF; CDR3nt: TGTGCCAGCACCCCAGGGGGGCGTCTAGGAGGCTACACCTTC
abundance: few; d_gene: NA; j_gene: TRBJ2-2; v_gene: TRBV7-3; CDR3aa: CASSLRHGGAGGELFF; CDR3nt: TGTGCCAGCAGCTTAAGACACGGAGGGGCAGGCGGGGAGCTGTTTTTT
abundance: NA; d_gene: TRBD1; j_gene: TRBJ2-1; v_gene: TRBV10-3; CDR3aa: CAISESMGQGHEQFF; CDR3nt: TGTGCCATCAGTGAGTCGATGGGACAGGGCCATGAGCAGTTCTTC
abundance: NA; d_gene: NA; j_gene: TRBJ1-2; v_gene: TRBV3-1/TRBV3-2; CDR3aa: CASSQDGAPPYGYTF; CDR3nt: TGTGCCAGCAGCCAAGATGGGGCCCCCCCTTATGGCTACACCTTC
abundance: NA; d_gene: NA; j_gene: TRBJ1-1; v_gene: TRBV9; CDR3aa: CASSVEGELNTEAFF; CDR3nt: TGTGCCAGCAGCGTAGAAGGGGAACTGAACACTGAAGCTTTCTTT
abundance: NA; d_gene: NA; j_gene: TRBJ1-2; v_gene: TRBV19; CDR3aa: CASSMNNLLNYGYTF; CDR3nt: TGTGCCAGTAGTATGAACAACCTCCTTAACTATGGCTACACCTTC
abundance: few; d_gene: TRBD1; j_gene: TRBJ2-2; v_gene: TRBV14; CDR3aa: CASSQDVEGGSHTGELFF; CDR3nt: TGTGCCAGCAGCCAAGATGTTGAAGGGGGCAGTCACACCGGGGAGCTGTTTTTT
abundance: once; d_gene: NA; j_gene: TRBJ2-1; v_gene: TRBV11-2; CDR3aa: CASSRLDRTYNEQFF; CDR3nt: TGTGCCAGCAGCCGACTCGACAGAACCTACAATGAGCAGTTCTTC
abundance: NA; d_gene: NA; j_gene: TRBJ1-6; v_gene: TRBV28; CDR3aa: CASRVGGGGSPLHF; CDR3nt: TGTGCCAGCAGGGTCGGTGGGGGGGGTTCACCCCTCCACTTT
abundance: once; d_gene: TRBD1; j_gene: TRBJ1-2; v_gene: TRBV19; CDR3aa: CASTDSGQATNYGYTF; CDR3nt: TGTGCCAGTACCGATAGTGGACAGGCGACTAACTATGGCTACACCTTC
abundance: NA; d_gene: TRBD1; j_gene: TRBJ1-1; v_gene: TRBV2; CDR3aa: CASSPDRGRTEAFF; CDR3nt: TGTGCCAGCAGTCCGGACAGGGGTAGGACTGAAGCTTTCTTT
abundance: once; d_gene: TRBD2; j_gene: TRBJ2-5; v_gene: TRBV29-1; CDR3aa: CSVVRAGGLETQYF; CDR3nt: TGCAGCGTTGTGAGAGCGGGGGGCCTGGAGACCCAGTACTTC
abundance: few; d_gene: TRBD1; j_gene: TRBJ1-3; v_gene: TRBV7-8; CDR3aa: CASSRQGTGNTIYF; CDR3nt: TGTGCCAGCAGCCGACAGGGGACTGGAAACACCATATATTTT
abundance: NA; d_gene: NA; j_gene: TRBJ1-1; v_gene: TRBV4-3; CDR3aa: CASSQSSFKGVTGTEAFF; CDR3nt: TGCGCCAGCAGCCAATCAAGTTTTAAGGGAGTTACGGGCACTGAAGCTTTCTTT
abundance: few; d_gene: NA; j_gene: TRBJ1-2; v_gene: TRBV2; CDR3aa: CASSEVQRQRNYGYTF; CDR3nt: TGTGCCAGCAGTGAAGTACAGAGACAGCGAAACTATGGCTACACCTTC
abundance: NA; d_gene: NA; j_gene: TRBJ1-5; v_gene: TRBV30; CDR3aa: CAWSLDSSLGQHF; CDR3nt: TGTGCCTGGAGTCTCGATTCCTCTCTAGGCCAGCATTTT
abundance: NA; d_gene: NA; j_gene: TRBJ1-2; v_gene: TRBV30; CDR3aa: CAARGYLNYGYTF; CDR3nt: TGTGCCGCGCGGGGGTACCTTAACTATGGCTACACCTTC
abundance: NA; d_gene: TRBD1; j_gene: TRBJ2-7; v_gene: TRBV29-1; CDR3aa: CSVDQGASGEQYF; CDR3nt: TGCAGCGTAGACCAGGGGGCGAGTGGTGAGCAGTACTTC
abundance: NA; d_gene: TRBD1; j_gene: TRBJ2-7; v_gene: TRBV3-1/TRBV3-2; CDR3aa: CASRGQGHEQYF; CDR3nt: TGTGCCAGCCGCGGACAGGGCCACGAGCAGTACTTC
abundance: NA; d_gene: NA; j_gene: TRBJ2-1; v_gene: TRBV7-2; CDR3aa: CASSSRQPYNEQFF; CDR3nt: TGTGCCAGCAGCTCGCGACAGCCCTACAATGAGCAGTTCTTC
abundance: NA; d_gene: NA; j_gene: TRBJ2-1; v_gene: TRBV6-4; CDR3aa: CARRALKIRGDEQFF; CDR3nt: TGTGCCAGGCGTGCGCTTAAAATTAGGGGCGATGAGCAGTTCTTC
abundance: NA; d_gene: TRBD2; j_gene: TRBJ2-3; v_gene: TRBV7-3; CDR3aa: CASSLNPAGGADTQYF; CDR3nt: TGTGCCAGCAGCTTAAATCCAGCGGGGGGCGCAGATACGCAGTATTTT
abundance: NA; d_gene: NA; j_gene: TRBJ1-3; v_gene: TRBV2; CDR3aa: CASSVQSEGNTIYF; CDR3nt: TGTGCCAGCAGTGTGCAGTCTGAAGGAAACACCATATATTTT
abundance: NA; d_gene: NA; j_gene: TRBJ1-6; v_gene: TRBV11-2; CDR3aa: CASSLVGSPNSPLHF; CDR3nt: TGTGCCAGCAGCTTAGTGGGGAGTCCTAATTCACCCCTCCACTTT
abundance: NA; d_gene: TRBD1; j_gene: TRBJ1-5; v_gene: TRBV7-2; CDR3aa: CASSLGDRRSNQPQHF; CDR3nt: TGTGCCAGCAGCTTAGGGGACAGGCGATCAAATCAGCCCCAGCATTTT
abundance: NA; d_gene: TRBD1; j_gene: TRBJ1-5; v_gene: TRBV6-6; CDR3aa: CASSLNWDSASNQPQHF; CDR3nt: TGTGCCAGCAGTCTAAACTGGGACAGCGCTAGCAATCAGCCCCAGCATTTT
abundance: NA; d_gene: NA; j_gene: TRBJ1-5; v_gene: TRBV7-2; CDR3aa: CASSLGISGGYNQPQHF; CDR3nt: TGTGCCAGCAGCTTAGGGATCTCGGGGGGGTACAATCAGCCCCAGCATTTT
abundance: NA; d_gene: NA; j_gene: TRBJ2-1; v_gene: TRBV5-1; CDR3aa: CASSLDSGSYNEQFF; CDR3nt: TGCGCCAGCAGCTTGGACTCGGGTTCCTACAATGAGCAGTTCTTC